This T cell receptor (beta chain) was recorded in a study of Graves' ophthalmopathy and Graves' hyperthyroidism. Findings and limits, study-wide: Built on 13 signatures, a model told ophthalmopathy apart from stable hyperthyroidism with about 91% sensitivity and almost 84% specificity.

Regarding this clonotype: What it recognizes is unknown.

RNA transcripts served as template for amplifying TCR beta CDR3 sequences. HTBI-primed first-round RT-PCR preceded second-round multiplex PCR. One entry per CDR3 protein results from TCRdb running MiXCR on the multiplex PCR reads. The profile shows more than 40,000 distinct CDR3 sequences, 50% of them singletons. This CDR3 region has 11 residues. CDR1 is DFQATT, CDR2 SNEGSKA, per germline (reference sequence). Deletions cut 1 base from V and 5 bases from J, with 5 bases between. Material: peripheral blood. The sequence was obtained from an adult man with Graves' ophthalmopathy. The rearrangement joins TRBV20-1 to TRBJ2-5; the D gene is possibly TRBD1 (5 bases). In DNA, the CDR3 is TGCAGTGCTAGAGCAGGGGAGACCCAGTACTTC. Translating gives CSARAGETQYF.